These 20 T cell receptor beta chains originate from one sample sequenced in a study of cytotoxic CD8 clonotypes in ibrutinib-treated CLL. The method was immunoSEQ multiplex PCR; TCRdb's version includes in-frame clones alone and lacks a portion of them. This table has 150,000 or so clones, around 85% appearing once. The sequencing here drew on PBMCs, taken after 24 months of ibrutinib treatment. All receptors come from a human donor with chronic lymphocytic leukemia.

This clone was found once. The CDR3 region is CASSFNQADTQYF. CDR3 nucleotides: TGCGCCAGCAGCTTTAATCAGGCAGATACGCAGTATTTT. The rearrangement uses TRBV5-1 and TRBJ2-3; D is ambiguous. This CDR3 spans 13 amino acids. V was shortened by 2 bases and J by 4 bases, with 8 bases between the two germline ends. Germline-derived CDR1 and CDR2 are SGHRS and YFSETQ.

This clone was counted only a few times. The J gene is TRBJ1-2, the V gene TRBV7-9; no reliable D call. The CDR3 runs to 14 residues. Trimming cost V 5 bases and J 2 bases, with 12 bases left between them. Germline V gene lookup returns CDR1 SEHNR and CDR2 FQNEAQ (reference sequence). The CDR3 loop is CASSPRSDNYGYTF. In DNA form, the CDR3 reads TGTGCCAGCAGCCCCCGTAGTGACAACTATGGCTACACCTTC.

This sequence joins TRBV15 and TRBJ2-1; D may correspond to TRBD1 or TRBD2 (5 bases each). The length of the CDR3 is 15 residues. The ends were cut back, 2 bases at V and 2 bases at J, with 10 bases in the middle. Germline CDR1 is LNHNV and CDR2 is YYDKDF (reference sequence). CDR3 sequence: CATSRSGTPYNEQFF. The CDR3 DNA reads as TGTGCCACCAGCAGATCCGGGACGCCCTACAATGAGCAGTTCTTC.

This clone was observed many times. The V call is TRBV7-2, the J call TRBJ1-3; possible D gene TRBD1, 5 bases. This CDR3 has 14 residues. Trimming took off 4 bases at V and 7 bases at J, with 14 bases between the two ends. Looked up from germline, CDR1 is SGHTA and CDR2 is FQGNSA. CDR3 protein: CASSSAGTGNTIYF. The DNA of the CDR3 is TGTGCCAGCAGCTCTGCAGGGACGGGGAACACCATATATTTT.

V and J are TRBV7-2 and TRBJ2-3, with TRBD2 as a possible D gene (6 bases). CDR1 and CDR2 (germline): SGHTA, FQGNSA. Deletions cut 5 bases from V and 8 bases from J, with 8 bases between. CDR3 length: 11 amino acids. The CDR3 is CASSRRGTQYF. CDR3 bases: TGTGCCAGCAGCCGGCGGGGTACGCAGTATTTT. Full variable domain (remainder filled in from reference TRBV7-2 and TRBJ2-3): GAGVSQSPSNKVTEKGKDVELRCDPISGHTALYWYRQSLGQGLEFLIYFQGNSAPDKSGLPSDRFSAERTGGSVSTLTIQRTQQEDSAVYLCASSRRGTQYFGPGTRLTVL.

J is TRBJ2-2 and V is TRBV5-1; D may be TRBD1 (6 bases). From germline, CDR1 is SGHRS and CDR2 YFSETQ. Trimming left V 1 base short and J 1 base short, with 11 bases between. The CDR3 has 16 amino acids. The CDR3 nucleotides are TGCGCCAGCAGCTTGACAGTACAGGGGAACACCGGGGAGCTGTTTTTT. This encodes CASSLTVQGNTGELFF.

This clone was observed a few times. This rearrangement joins TRBV19 to TRBJ1-2; 7 bases map to TRBD1. Unmatched junction bases numbered 8, after V lost 7 bases and J lost 3 bases. From germline, CDR1 is LNHDA and CDR2 SQIVND (reference sequence). The CDR3 covers 14 residues. CDR3 sequence reads: CASTPDRADYGYTF. The CDR3 DNA follows: TGTGCCAGTACCCCTGACAGGGCTGACTATGGCTACACCTTC.

The chain has TRBV11-3 and TRBJ1-1, with D possibly matching TRBD1 (6 bases). CDR1 and CDR2 (germline): SGHNT, YENEEA. V shed 4 bases and J shed 6 bases, with 12 bases lying between them. The CDR3 totals 13 residues. This chain's CDR3 is CASSSRGPAEAFF. The DNA for the CDR3 is TGTGCCAGCAGCTCCAGGGGTCCCGCTGAAGCTTTCTTT.

The chain links TRBV25-1 to TRBJ2-1; D is undetermined. This CDR3 region has 15 residues. Germline CDR1 reads MGHDK; CDR2 reads SYGVNS. Trimming left V 2 bases short and J 3 bases short, with 11 bases between. CDR3 bases: TGTGCCAGCAGTGAAGCTCGAGCTTACTACAATGAGCAGTTCTTC. Residues: CASSEARAYYNEQFF.

This clone was detected once. The chain recombines TRBV7-6 with TRBJ2-7, with a tentative D call TRBD2 (7 bases). V dropped 1 base and J dropped 2 bases, with 15 bases sitting between them. Germline V gene lookup returns CDR1 SGHVS and CDR2 FNYEAQ. The CDR3 loop spans 16 amino acids. In DNA form, the CDR3 reads TGTGCCAGCAGCTTAGTGTGGGGGGGCAGGCCCTACGAGCAGTACTTC. It specifies CASSLVWGGRPYEQYF.

Written as DNA, the CDR3 is TGTGCCAGCAGGCGTCGGACAGGCCGCGCGAGTTTCTTCTCCTACGAGCAGTACTTC. It encodes CASRRRTGRASFFSYEQYF. V is TRBV28 and J is TRBJ2-7; 7 bases align to TRBD1. Germline V CDR1 and CDR2: MDHEN, SYDVKM. This CDR3 region has 19 residues. Trimming at V came to 6 bases and at J to 0 bases, leaving 20 bases not matched to a gene.

V is TRBV5-1 and J is TRBJ1-5; D gene ambiguous. Looked up from germline, CDR1 is SGHRS and CDR2 is YFSETQ. The V end lost 0 bases, the J end lost 4 bases, and 5 bases lay between the germline ends. CDR3 length: 13 residues. CDR3 amino acids: CASSLEQNQPQHF. CDR3 in DNA: TGCGCCAGCAGCTTGGAGCAGAATCAGCCCCAGCATTTT.

The V gene is TRBV6-5, the J gene TRBJ1-1, with D uncertain. The V and J ends lost 2 bases and 2 bases respectively, with 12 bases between them. Germline V CDR1 and CDR2: MNHEY, SVGAGI. This CDR3 has 15 residues. CDR3 DNA sequence: TGTGCCAGCAGTTACCAGGTCCGGGAAAACACTGAAGCTTTCTTT. Translation gives CASSYQVRENTEAFF.

In its sample, this clone was seen a few times. The chain couples TRBV18 to TRBJ1-4; possible D gene TRBD1, 6 bases. Per the germline V gene, CDR1 is KGHSH and CDR2 is LQKENI. The CDR3 loop spans 13 amino acids. Trimming pared 4 bases from V and 7 bases from J, leaving 10 bases between. Here the CDR3 DNA reads TGTGCCAGCTCACGGGGGGCTGGTGAAAAACTGTTTTTT. This encodes CASSRGAGEKLFF.

This clone was counted a few times. Here the CDR3 DNA reads TGTGCCAGCACCTCTCCGGGAGAAGGGAAGCCCCAGCATTTT. As protein: CASTSPGEGKPQHF. The chain combines TRBV28 with TRBJ1-5; the D is unclear. The germline V and J ends were trimmed by 7 bases and 8 bases, with 18 bases remaining between them. The CDR3 totals 14 residues. The germline V gene has CDR1 MDHEN and CDR2 SYDVKM.

The rearrangement joins TRBV7-3 to TRBJ2-3; 10 bases map to TRBD2. CDR3 length: 15 amino acids. Germline V gives CDR1 SGHTA, CDR2 FQGTGA. The V gene end was trimmed by 6 bases and the J gene end by 4 bases; junction bases not matched to a gene: 7. This chain's CDR3 is CASSRLAGASDTQYF. CDR3 nucleotides: TGTGCCAGCAGTAGGCTAGCGGGGGCTTCAGATACGCAGTATTTT.

V usage is TRBV7-8 and J usage is TRBJ2-1; D possibly uses TRBD1 or TRBD2 (6 bases each). The CDR3 is made up of 14 amino acids. Germline-derived CDR1 and CDR2 are SGHVS and FQNEAQ. Trimming cost V 1 base and J 10 bases, with 14 bases left between them. CDR3 nucleotides: TGTGCCAGCAGCTTAGGTCTTGGGGGGCGAGAGCAGTTCTTC. This codes for CASSLGLGGREQFF.

J is TRBJ2-7 and V is TRBV6-6; no clear D. Per germline, CDR1 MNHNY and CDR2 SVGAGI (reference sequence). The CDR3 has 13 residues. Trimming shortened V by 5 bases and J by 1 base, and 9 bases separated the two germline ends. DNA for the CDR3: TGTGCCAGCAGTATCGTGGTATCCTACGAGCAGTACTTC. Translating gives CASSIVVSYEQYF.

The J gene is TRBJ2-5, the V gene TRBV6-1; 9 nucleotides align to TRBD2. The length of the CDR3 is 13 residues. Per germline, CDR1 MNHNS and CDR2 SASEGT. V trimming: 7 bases; J trimming: 4 bases; junction bases outside the gene matches: 4. The DNA for the CDR3 is TGTGCCAGCAAAGCGGGGGGTTTAGAGACCCAGTACTTC. This sequence encodes CASKAGGLETQYF.

The J gene is TRBJ1-2, the V gene TRBV6-5; TRBD1 might be the D (6 bases). Germline CDR1 MNHEY, CDR2 SVGAGI. V was pared by 3 bases and J by 6 bases, with 11 bases between. The CDR3 is 13 amino acids. CDR3 DNA sequence: TGTGCCAGCAGTTATTACAGGGAGGATGGCTACACCTTC. Amino acids: CASSYYREDGYTF.